The T cell receptor (beta chain) under discussion was sequenced for a study of blood T cell repertoires in COVID-19. Study-level background: From T cells, B-cell-depleted T cells, or PBMCs came the material, which was cDNA or gDNA.

Generated by immunoSEQ multiplex PCR, the TCRdb table keeps only in-frame clones and is missing some. The sample holds over 150,000 clones, about 88% seen once. The Seattle patients, enrolled during active infection, were followed longitudinally. V was clipped by 7 bases and J by 6 bases; unmatched bases: 5. CDR1 and CDR2 from the germline V gene are SGHAT and FQDESV (reference sequence). The CDR3 covers 13 residues. The sequenced sample was peripheral blood. The sequence derives from a man between 60 and 75 years old with COVID-19, enrolled during active disease. The chain has TRBV11-1 and TRBJ2-3, with 9 bases lining up with TRBD2. The CDR3 nucleotides are TGTGCCAGCACGCGGGGGGGATCGGATACGCAGTATTTT. Its translation: CASTRGGSDTQYF.